A single T cell receptor (beta chain) is shown here with its context. The antigen remains undetermined. This sample was included in a study of cytomegalovirus exposure and HLA in healthy donors. Germline loops: CDR1 ENHRY, CDR2 SYGVKD. V dropped 2 bases and J dropped 2 bases, with 12 bases sitting between them. This CDR3 contains 15 residues. In the PCR, 60 Vbeta and 13 Jbeta primers were used. Data came from immunoSEQ multiplex PCR; TCRdb stores just in-frame clones and leaves some out. The top ten hold under 7% of the sample, which has some 160,000 clones, 73% seen once. Study outcomes and limitations: Several of the most significant clusters appeared linked to common viral pathogens, based on a later analysis.

The chain uses TRBV10-3 and TRBJ1-2; tentative D call: TRBD1 (6 bases). The specimen sequenced was PBMCs. The source of this sequence is a woman between 18 and 29 years old in good health and CMV-seropositive. For the CDR3, the DNA is TGTGCCATCAGTGAGGGCGGGGGCGGAAACTATGGCTACACCTTC. Translation: CAISEGGGGNYGYTF.